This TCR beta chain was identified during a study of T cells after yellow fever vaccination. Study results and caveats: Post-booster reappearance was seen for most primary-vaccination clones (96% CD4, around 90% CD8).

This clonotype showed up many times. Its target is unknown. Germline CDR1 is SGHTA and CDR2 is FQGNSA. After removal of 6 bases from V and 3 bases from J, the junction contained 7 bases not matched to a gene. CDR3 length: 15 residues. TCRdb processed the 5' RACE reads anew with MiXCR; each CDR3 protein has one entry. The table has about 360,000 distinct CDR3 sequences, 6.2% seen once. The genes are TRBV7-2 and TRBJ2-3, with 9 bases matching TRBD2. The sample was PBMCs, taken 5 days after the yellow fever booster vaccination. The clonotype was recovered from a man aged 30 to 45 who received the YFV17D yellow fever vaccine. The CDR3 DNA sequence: TGTGCCAGCAGGCCAGCGGGAGGTCGGACAGATACGCAGTATTTT. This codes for CASRPAGGRTDTQYF.